These 24 T cell receptor beta chains were all obtained from the same sample, sequenced in a study of cytomegalovirus exposure and HLA in healthy donors. PCR amplification relied on 60 Vbeta primers (plus 13 Jbeta primers). The protocol was immunoSEQ multiplex PCR, while the TCRdb copy is restricted to in-frame clones and leaves out a portion. Of about 160,000 clones in the sample, around 85% are singletons; the top ten hold under 0.95%. Sequences were obtained from PBMCs. The receptors come from a woman aged 25 to 39 in good health and CMV-seronegative.

J is TRBJ1-2 and V is TRBV10-2, with D possibly being TRBD1 (6 bases). The germline V gene has CDR1 WSHSY and CDR2 SAAADI. The V end was cut by 3 bases, the J end by 3 bases, with 14 bases between. The CDR3 is 15 amino acids. CDR3 region: CASSDSGQQDYGYTF. The CDR3 bases are TGCGCCAGCAGTGACTCCGGACAGCAAGACTATGGCTACACCTTC.

The V call is TRBV4-1, the J call TRBJ2-7; 7 nucleotides agree with TRBD1. V shed 2 bases and J 3 bases; nucleotides not matched to a gene: 7. Germline V gene sequence: CDR1 MGHRA, CDR2 YSYEKL. The CDR3 is 15 amino acids. The DNA for the CDR3 is TGCGCCAGCAGCCAAACGGACAGGCCCAACTACGAGCAGTACTTC. It translates to CASSQTDRPNYEQYF.

The chain has TRBV7-6 and TRBJ2-2; no reliable D call. V dropped 5 bases and J dropped 4 bases, with 11 bases sitting between them. There are 14 residues in the CDR3. From germline, CDR1 is SGHVS and CDR2 FNYEAQ. CDR3 in DNA: TGTGCCAGCAGCGCCCAGCAGGCCACCGGGGAGCTGTTTTTT. Translating it yields CASSAQQATGELFF.

There are a few counts of this clone. The V gene is TRBV7-2, the J gene TRBJ1-1; maybe TRBD1 (6 bases). From germline, CDR1 is SGHTA and CDR2 FQGNSA. Trimming stripped 6 bases from V and 0 bases from J, with 17 bases between. The CDR3 runs to 16 residues. In DNA form, the CDR3 reads TGTGCCAGCAGACCAAGGGGGGGGGCTATGAACACTGAAGCTTTCTTT. Translation: CASRPRGGAMNTEAFF.

Only one count was recorded for this clone. The V call is TRBV29-1, the J call TRBJ2-7; D unclear. V was trimmed by 2 bases and J by 0 bases, leaving 8 bases between them. The CDR3 covers 13 residues. Germline CDR1 and CDR2: SQVTM and ANQGSEA. The CDR3 here is CSVESESSYEQYF. The CDR3 DNA sequence: TGCAGCGTTGAATCGGAGAGCTCCTACGAGCAGTACTTC.

The chain carries TRBV27 and TRBJ1-5, with D uncertain. Germline V gives CDR1 MNHEY, CDR2 SMNVEV (reference sequence). The CDR3 extends over 12 amino acids. V was cut by 3 bases and J by 9 bases, with 9 bases left in between. CDR3 protein: CASSFLGGPQHF. In DNA form, the CDR3 reads TGTGCCAGCAGTTTCCTAGGAGGGCCCCAGCATTTT.

This chain joins TRBV4-1 and TRBJ1-3; 9 bases match TRBD1. Germline lookup yields CDR1 MGHRA and CDR2 YSYEKL. Trimming at V came to 3 bases and at J to 2 bases, leaving 8 bases not matched to a gene. CDR3 size: 17 residues. CDR3 coding DNA: TGCGCCAGCAGCCAGTCGGCCGGACAGGGGACTGGAAACACCATATATTTT. Its protein is CASSQSAGQGTGNTIYF.

The rearrangement links TRBV7-2 to TRBJ1-6; D call uncertain. V lost 4 bases and J 7 bases, leaving 8 bases between the germline ends. Germline V gives CDR1 SGHTA, CDR2 FQGNSA. The CDR3 loop spans 13 amino acids. CDR3 coding DNA: TGTGCCAGCAGCTCGAGGGAGAATTCACCCCTCCACTTT. Protein: CASSSRENSPLHF.

The chain combines TRBV30 with TRBJ1-2; the D gene is possibly TRBD1 (6 bases). The CDR3 is 17 amino acids. Germline V gives CDR1 GTSNPN, CDR2 SVGIG (reference sequence). Between the trimmed V and J ends, which lost 0 bases and 5 bases, there was a span of 22 bases. The CDR3 DNA sequence: TGTGCCTGGAGTGTACGAGTTGGTGCAGGGGCTAGTTATGGCTACACCTTC. It specifies CAWSVRVGAGASYGYTF.

This rearrangement joins TRBV7-2 to TRBJ2-2; D not resolved. V was trimmed by 5 bases and J by 1 base, leaving 11 bases between them. Germline-derived CDR1 and CDR2 are SGHTA and FQGNSA. This CDR3 has 15 residues. In nucleotides, the CDR3 is TGTGCCAGCAGCCTCCAGATTCTGAACACCGGGGAGCTGTTTTTT. It yields the protein CASSLQILNTGELFF.

The chain couples TRBV5-1 to TRBJ2-3; 9 bases align to TRBD1. The CDR3 is 14 amino acids. CDR1 is SGHRS and CDR2 is YFSETQ in the germline V gene. Trimming at V came to 3 bases and at J to 10 bases, leaving 9 bases not matched to a gene. CDR3 amino acids: CASSSGTGSRAQYF. DNA for the CDR3: TGCGCCAGCAGCTCCGGGACAGGGAGTCGAGCGCAGTATTTT.

This clone has a handful of counts. The genes are TRBV7-8 and TRBJ2-5; 12 bases are shared with TRBD2. The V and J ends lost 5 bases and 2 bases, in that order; junction bases with no gene match: 21. Germline V gene sequence: CDR1 SGHVS, CDR2 FQNEAQ. CDR3 size: 21 residues. The CDR3 DNA follows: TGTGCCAGCAGCCTAGGGTCCCCGCGGGCTAGCGGGGGGGCCCGGCAAGAGACCCAGTACTTC. Translating it yields CASSLGSPRASGGARQETQYF.

The chain joins TRBV2 to TRBJ1-2, with D tentatively TRBD1 (6 bases). Germline V gene lookup returns CDR1 SNHLY and CDR2 FYNNEI. This CDR3 contains 13 residues. The V end was cut by 3 bases, the J end by 4 bases, with 9 bases between. The CDR3 spells CASSEARGYGYTF. The CDR3 coding sequence is TGTGCCAGCAGTGAGGCCAGGGGCTATGGCTACACCTTC. Combining the CDR3 with reference TRBV2 and TRBJ1-2 gives the whole variable domain EPEVTQTPSHQVTQMGQEVILRCVPISNHLYFYWYRQILGQKVEFLVSFYNNEISEKSEIFDDQFSVERPDGSNFTLKIRSTKLEDSAMYFCASSEARGYGYTFGSGTRLTVV.

The V gene is TRBV10-3, the J gene TRBJ2-7; no firm D call. CDR1 and CDR2 (germline): ENHRY, SYGVKD. V lost 0 bases to trimming and J lost 0 bases, with 6 bases between them. CDR3 length: 14 residues. CDR3 sequence reads: CAISESGISYEQYF. The CDR3 coding sequence is TGTGCCATCAGTGAGTCGGGCATCTCCTACGAGCAGTACTTC.

J is TRBJ1-5 and V is TRBV18; D is unresolved. Germline-derived CDR1 and CDR2 are KGHSH and LQKENI. V lost 5 bases and J lost 7, with 18 bases in between. CDR3 length: 15 amino acids. The CDR3 reads CASSGPGRSIQPQHF. In DNA, the CDR3 is TGTGCCAGCTCAGGCCCTGGCAGGTCAATCCAGCCCCAGCATTTT.

The genes are TRBV19 and TRBJ1-5; tentative D call: TRBD1 (6 bases). This CDR3 region has 16 residues. Germline lookup yields CDR1 LNHDA and CDR2 SQIVND (reference sequence). V lost 5 bases and J lost 2, with 16 bases in between. The chain's CDR3 is CASSPKGGGRNQPQHF. The DNA for the CDR3 is TGTGCCAGTAGTCCGAAGGGGGGGGGTCGCAATCAGCCCCAGCATTTT. Using reference TRBV19 and TRBJ1-5 for the parts outside the CDR3, the full variable domain is DGGITQSPKYLFRKEGQNVTLSCEQNLNHDAMYWYRQDPGQGLRLIYYSQIVNDFQKGDIAEGYSVSREKKESFPLTVTSAQKNPTAFYLCASSPKGGGRNQPQHFGDGTRLSIL.

The rearrangement uses TRBV9 and TRBJ2-1; D gene unclear. Trimming took off 4 bases at V and 1 base at J, with 9 bases between the two ends. Germline CDR1 and CDR2: SGDLS and YYNGEE. The CDR3 totals 14 residues. CDR3 region: CASSPHASYNEQFF. The CDR3 DNA sequence: TGTGCCAGCAGCCCCCACGCGTCCTACAATGAGCAGTTCTTC.

The rearrangement joins TRBV4-2 to TRBJ1-1; D is uncertain. The CDR3 covers 14 residues. From germline, CDR1 is LGHNA and CDR2 YNFKEQ. Trimming took off 0 bases at V and 5 bases at J, with 10 bases between the two ends. The CDR3 sequence: CASSQDGVWTEAFF. In DNA form, the CDR3 reads TGTGCCAGCAGCCAAGATGGAGTTTGGACTGAAGCTTTCTTT.

This clone was recorded once. The V and J genes are TRBV28 and TRBJ2-7, with D possibly matching TRBD2 (5 bases). The CDR3 has 13 residues. The germline V gene has CDR1 MDHEN and CDR2 SYDVKM. Deletions cut 3 bases from V and 7 bases from J, with 13 bases between. The CDR3 is CASSLRVVGEQYF. The CDR3 DNA reads TGTGCCAGCAGTTTGAGGGTAGTTGGAGAGCAGTACTTC.

The DNA for the CDR3 is TGCGCCAGCAGCCAAGTATCGGGGTTTAGTGGAAACACCATATATTTT. Protein product: CASSQVSGFSGNTIYF. V is TRBV4-1 and J is TRBJ1-3; no clear D gene. Germline V gives CDR1 MGHRA, CDR2 YSYEKL. CDR3 length equals 16 residues. V was shortened by 1 base and J by 3 bases, with 13 bases between the two germline ends.

This clone came up once. The CDR3 here is CASSIVAGANTEAFF. CDR3 DNA: TGTGCCAGTAGTATAGTTGCGGGGGCCAACACTGAAGCTTTCTTT. The chain employs TRBV19 and TRBJ1-1; tentatively, D is TRBD1 (6 bases). Germline V CDR1 and CDR2: LNHDA, SQIVND (reference sequence). The V and J ends lost 1 base and 2 bases respectively, with 11 bases between them. The CDR3 has 15 residues.

The chain carries TRBV28 and TRBJ2-7, with 12 nucleotides matching TRBD2. Trimming removed 6 bases from V and 9 bases from J; junction bases left unmatched: 9. The CDR3 totals 14 residues. Per the germline V gene, CDR1 is MDHEN and CDR2 is SYDVKM. CDR3 in DNA: TGTGCCAGCAGCCAAACTAGCGGGAGGACGGGGCAGTACTTC. Its translation: CASSQTSGRTGQYF.

The V and J genes are TRBV4-3 and TRBJ2-5; the match to TRBD1 covers 7 bases. CDR3 size: 15 residues. V lost 1 base to trimming and J lost 7 bases; unmatched junction nucleotides: 9. Per the germline V gene, CDR1 is LGHNA and CDR2 is YSLEER. Here the CDR3 DNA reads TGCGCCAGCAGCCAAGGGACAGGCCCTAAGGGGACCCAGTACTTC. The encoded protein is CASSQGTGPKGTQYF.

The rearrangement joins TRBV4-3 to TRBJ1-2; no definite D call. V gave up 0 bases and J gave up 5 bases, with 16 bases separating them. The CDR3 extends over 16 amino acids. Germline values: CDR1 LGHNA, CDR2 YSLEER. The CDR3 here is CASSQDTGIQGYGYTF. The DNA for the CDR3 is TGCGCCAGCAGCCAAGATACGGGGATACAAGGATATGGCTACACCTTC.